This T cell receptor beta chain was recorded in a study of cytomegalovirus exposure and HLA in healthy donors. The study's findings and limits: The study recorded some 160 TCR beta chains that were cytomegalovirus-associated. Across donors, most TCRs were seen rarely, yet some public ones were widespread. With high specificity and sensitivity, the classifier reportedly diagnosed cytomegalovirus status.

This table comes from immunoSEQ multiplex PCR, and its TCRdb copy is limited to in-frame clones, with some not included. Of a few hundred thousand clones listed, approximately 86% are singletons. V was shortened by 0 bases and J by 10 bases, with 8 bases between the two germline ends. Germline CDR1 SGHRS, CDR2 YFSETQ. The CDR3 sequence is 13 residues long. Worth noting for this clone: The antigen is undetermined. Different DNA sequences within this sample yield the same CDR3.

The chain uses TRBV5-1 and TRBJ1-6, with TRBD1 as a possible D gene (5 bases). Sequencing was performed on PBMCs. This receptor was identified in a woman under 30 in good health and CMV-seronegative. This CDR3 is CASSLAGRSPLHF. As DNA, the CDR3 is TGCGCCAGCAGCTTGGCAGGGCGATCACCCCTCCACTTT.